One and the same sample provided the 21 T cell receptor beta chains below, sequenced in a study of blood T cells in healthy people across ages. Sample-barcoded 5' priming and a J-beta primer mix drove a second PCR of about 6 to 11 cycles. TCRdb processed the 5' RACE reads anew with MiXCR; each CDR3 protein has one entry. This sample yields 650,000 to 700,000 distinct CDR3 sequences, of which around 32% are seen a single time; roughly 14% belongs to the top ten. Sequenced material: blood. All receptors derive from a woman older than 75 in good health.

This clonotype showed up just a few times. Since a much larger clone is just one base distant, this may be a read error. The CDR3 coding sequence is TGTGTCAGCAGCCCTCCGGGCCAGGACTATGGCTACACCTTC. Translated, it gives CVSSPPGQDYGYTF. The J gene is TRBJ1-2, the V gene TRBV7-2, with D unclear. Germline assignment: CDR1 SGHTA and CDR2 FQGNSA. This CDR3 comprises 14 residues.

This clonotype came up many times. This chain links TRBV12-3 or TRBV12-4 with TRBJ1-4; D uncertain. This CDR3 region has 15 residues. Trimming pared 2 bases from V and 8 bases from J, leaving 15 bases between. In DNA form, the CDR3 reads TGTGCCAGCAGTTTATCCGGAAAAGCCATCGAAAAACTGTTTTTT. Translating it yields CASSLSGKAIEKLFF.

The genes are TRBV7-2 and TRBJ2-1; D is uncertain. CDR1 is SGHTA, CDR2 FQGNSA, per germline. The ends were cut back, 5 bases at V and 5 bases at J, with 10 bases in the middle. This CDR3 has 13 amino acids. In nucleotides, the CDR3 is TGTGCCAGCAGCCTCCCGTCGGACAATGAGCAGTTCTTC. It specifies CASSLPSDNEQFF.

This clonotype appeared many times. The chain recombines TRBV5-6 with TRBJ2-5; TRBD1 or TRBD2 may be the D gene (5 bases each). V lost 3 bases and J 4 bases, leaving 19 bases between the germline ends. There are 16 residues in the CDR3. Per germline, CDR1 SGHDT and CDR2 YYEEEE. The CDR3 reads CASSSRDGQKSETQYF. CDR3 bases: TGTGCCAGCAGCTCCCGGGACGGCCAAAAGTCAGAGACCCAGTACTTC.

J is TRBJ1-1 and V is TRBV2, with no clear D. The CDR3 has 14 residues. Trimming left V 2 bases short and J 1 base short, with 8 bases between. From germline, CDR1 is SNHLY and CDR2 FYNNEI. DNA for the CDR3: TGTGCCAGCAGTGAAAGCATTTGGAACACTGAAGCTTTCTTT. It yields the protein CASSESIWNTEAFF. The variable domain in full, completed from reference TRBV2 and TRBJ1-1, reads EPEVTQTPSHQVTQMGQEVILRCVPISNHLYFYWYRQILGQKVEFLVSFYNNEISEKSEIFDDQFSVERPDGSNFTLKIRSTKLEDSAMYFCASSESIWNTEAFFGQGTRLTVV.

The chain is built from TRBV7-2 and TRBJ2-7; D is ambiguous. From germline, CDR1 is SGHTA and CDR2 FQGNSA. Trimming removed 3 bases from V and 9 bases from J, with 12 bases in between. The CDR3 extends over 12 amino acids. The CDR3 DNA reads as TGTGCCAGCAGCTTCCCTGGCTTAGGGCAGTACTTC. This gives the protein CASSFPGLGQYF.

This clonotype was seen repeatedly, ten times or more. The J gene is TRBJ1-1, the V gene TRBV6-2 or TRBV6-3; weak D call: TRBD1 (5 bases). The CDR3 sequence is 14 residues long. The germline gives CDR1 MNHEY, CDR2 SVGEGT. V gave up 6 bases and J gave up 5 bases, with 16 bases separating them. The CDR3 sequence: CASRPVRGLTEAFF. DNA of the CDR3: TGTGCCAGCAGGCCGGTGAGGGGCCTGACTGAAGCTTTCTTT.

J is TRBJ2-1 and V is TRBV13; D not certain. CDR3 length equals 15 residues. Trimming left V 3 bases short and J 0 bases short, with 9 bases between. Looked up from germline, CDR1 is PRHDT and CDR2 is FYEKMQ (reference sequence). The CDR3 DNA reads as TGTGCCAGCAGCTTTGACCCGAGCTCCTACAATGAGCAGTTCTTC. As protein: CASSFDPSSYNEQFF.

Comment on this clonotype: This clone may be a read error of a much larger clone one base away. The CDR3 region is CASSSRDWGGTQYF. The CDR3 bases are TGTGCCAGCAGTTCCCGGGACTGGGGAGGGACCCAGTACTTC. The chain has TRBV27 and TRBJ2-5; a weak D match, TRBD2 (6 bases). V dropped 4 bases and J dropped 7 bases, with 16 bases sitting between them. This CDR3 is 14 amino acids long. Germline lookup yields CDR1 MNHEY and CDR2 SMNVEV (reference sequence).

The V call is TRBV12-3 or TRBV12-4, the J call TRBJ1-3; D unclear. The CDR3 runs to 15 residues. V was trimmed by 5 bases and J by 0 bases, leaving 11 bases between them. In nucleotides, the CDR3 is TGTGCCAGCAGTCCCGATAGAAGCTCTGGAAACACCATATATTTT. This encodes CASSPDRSSGNTIYF.

In regard to this clonotype: This clone may be a read error of a much larger clone one base away. The rearrangement joins TRBV4-3 to TRBJ2-1, with D possibly matching TRBD2 (6 bases). There are 19 residues in the CDR3. The V gene lost 1 base and the J gene lost 2 bases, with 21 bases spanning the gap. CDR1 is LGHNA and CDR2 is YSLEER in the germline V gene. CDR3 sequence reads: CASSQGPPSSAQTYNEQFF. CDR3 sequence (DNA): TGCGCCAGCAGCCAAGGTCCCCCCTCTAGCGCCCAGACCTACAATGAGCAGTTCTTC.

As regards this clonotype: A much larger clone differs from this one at a single base, so this may be a read error. The chain is built from TRBV15 and TRBJ1-2, with TRBD1 as a possible D gene (5 bases). This CDR3 is 14 amino acids long. V was trimmed by 3 bases and J by 4 bases, leaving 12 bases between them. Germline-derived CDR1 and CDR2 are LNHNV and YYDKDF (reference sequence). The CDR3 region has the DNA TGTGCCACCAGCAGGGACACGAAAAGCTATGGCTACACCTTC. Its protein product is CATSRDTKSYGYTF.

This rearrangement joins TRBV5-1 to TRBJ1-4, with D possibly TRBD1 on 5 matching bases. This CDR3 spans 17 amino acids. Trimming cost V 1 base and J 3 bases, with 16 bases left between them. The germline CDR1 and CDR2 sequences are SGHRS and YFSETQ. The chain's CDR3 is CASSLSLPSGPNEKLFF. The CDR3 DNA reads TGCGCCAGCAGCTTGTCTCTGCCCTCGGGACCTAATGAAAAACTGTTTTTT.

In this sample, this clonotype turned up many times. The chain couples TRBV4-1 to TRBJ1-1; D gene unclear. The germline CDR1 and CDR2 sequences are MGHRA and YSYEKL. This CDR3 spans 16 amino acids. V gave up 0 bases and J gave up 6 bases, with 17 bases separating them. Here the CDR3 DNA reads TGCGCCAGCAGCCAAGACCAAAGGGAATTCTGGGCTGAAGCTTTCTTT. Protein product: CASSQDQREFWAEAFF.

This clonotype appeared many times. The chain has TRBV9 and TRBJ1-2; 7 positions match TRBD1. The V and J ends lost 4 bases and 13 bases, in that order; junction bases with no gene match: 10. The CDR3 runs to 12 residues. CDR1 is SGDLS and CDR2 is YYNGEE in the germline V gene. CDR3 sequence reads: CASSLGTEPLTF. The CDR3 DNA follows: TGTGCCAGCAGCCTCGGGACAGAACCCCTCACCTTC.

This clonotype has a count of ten or more. The chain joins TRBV3-1 to TRBJ1-2; TRBD1 is a possible D gene (5 bases). CDR1 is LGHDT and CDR2 is YNNKEL in the germline V gene (reference sequence). The CDR3 loop spans 12 amino acids. V lost 4 bases and J 10 bases, leaving 13 bases between the germline ends. The CDR3 nucleotides read TGTGCCAGCAGCCGACAGACACTTGACTACACCTTC. This translates into CASSRQTLDYTF.

With respect to this clonotype: Given a much more abundant clone one base away, this may be a read error. The genes are TRBV20-1 and TRBJ2-1; D is undetermined. CDR1 is DFQATT and CDR2 is SNEGSKA in the germline V gene (reference sequence). The CDR3 is made up of 14 amino acids. CDR3 sequence (DNA): TGCAGTGCTAGAGATTCGGGCTCCCACAATGAGCAGTTCTTC. It specifies CSARDSGSHNEQFF.

This clonotype came up many times. This chain uses TRBV27 with TRBJ1-2; 9 nucleotides agree with TRBD1. The CDR3 consists of 17 residues. Germline-derived CDR1 and CDR2 are MNHEY and SMNVEV (reference sequence). V trimming: 4 bases; J trimming: 8 bases; junction bases outside the gene matches: 17. The CDR3 DNA sequence: TGTGCCAGCAGTTCGTCTAAAGGCGGGACAGGGTTTTCAGGCTACACCTTC. Its translation is CASSSSKGGTGFSGYTF.

There are many counts of this clonotype. The CDR3 DNA reads as TGCAGTGCTAGAGATGTGGCAGGGGGGGCCTACGAGCAGTACTTC. Amino acid sequence: CSARDVAGGAYEQYF. This sequence joins TRBV20-1 and TRBJ2-7, with D tentatively TRBD1 or TRBD2 (7 bases each). V shed 0 bases and J shed 2 bases, with 14 bases lying between them. Germline-derived CDR1 and CDR2 are DFQATT and SNEGSKA (reference sequence). The CDR3 length is 15 residues.

In its sample, this clonotype was seen many times. The chain combines TRBV15 with TRBJ1-1; D gene unclear. V was pared by 0 bases and J by 3 bases, with 8 bases between. Germline V gene sequence: CDR1 LNHNV, CDR2 YYDKDF (reference sequence). The CDR3 totals 14 residues. The CDR3 bases are TGTGCCACCAGCAGAGATCGGCGGGACACTGAAGCTTTCTTT. This gives the protein CATSRDRRDTEAFF.

This clonotype was detected only a few times. J is TRBJ1-1 and V is TRBV28; 7 bases are a match to TRBD1. This CDR3 comprises 15 residues. The junction had 10 bases not matched to a gene; V was cut back by 3 bases and J by 6 bases. The germline CDR1 and CDR2 sequences are MDHEN and SYDVKM. The CDR3 here is CASSFGRSGQPEAFF. The DNA of the CDR3 is TGTGCCAGCAGTTTCGGGCGGTCGGGACAGCCTGAAGCTTTCTTT.